This passage covers 13 T cell receptor beta chains from one sample sequenced in a study of response to subunit inactivated influenza vaccine. TCRdb fed the RT-PCR reads into MiXCR, producing one record per CDR3 protein. The sample includes under 500,000 distinct CDR3 sequences, about a tenth of them seen just once. Material: PBMCs from blood, obtained 45 days after vaccination. These receptors came from a man aged 50-60 years who received an inactivated influenza vaccine.

This clonotype was detected many times. The chain carries TRBV29-1 and TRBJ1-2, with TRBD1 identical over 7 bases. CDR1 is SQVTM and CDR2 is ANQGSEA in the germline V gene. This CDR3 has 15 amino acids. J was trimmed by 2 bases and V by 2 bases; bases with no gene match: 8. The CDR3 region has the DNA TGCAGCGTTGAACGGGGGGGCAGGGGGAACTATGGCTACACCTTC. This gives the protein CSVERGGRGNYGYTF.

V gene TRBV10-3 combines with J gene TRBJ1-2; D is unresolved. Germline values: CDR1 ENHRY, CDR2 SYGVKD. CDR3 length: 15 residues. V was clipped by 2 bases and J by 8 bases, with 18 bases between them. The CDR3 bases are TGTGCCATCAGTGAGGCTCTCCCCGGGGATCGAGGCTACACCTTC. It specifies CAISEALPGDRGYTF.

At least ten counts were recorded for this clonotype. The chain is built from TRBV18 and TRBJ2-7, with 8 bases that match TRBD1. The V gene end was trimmed by 2 bases and the J gene end by 6 bases; junction bases not matched to a gene: 9. CDR3 size: 15 residues. Per the germline V gene, CDR1 is KGHSH and CDR2 is LQKENI. CDR3 in DNA: TGTGCCAGCTCACCAGGGACAGGATGGCCCGGCGAGCAGTACTTC. Translating gives CASSPGTGWPGEQYF.

This clonotype was counted many times. V is TRBV5-1 and J is TRBJ2-7; 7 bases are a match to TRBD1. Looked up from germline, CDR1 is SGHRS and CDR2 is YFSETQ. J gave up 6 bases and V 4 bases, and 7 bases lay outside the gene matches. The CDR3 has 13 amino acids. The CDR3 region has the DNA TGCGCCAGCAGCGATGACAGGGTCTCCGAGCAGTACTTC. Translated: CASSDDRVSEQYF.

The rearrangement joins TRBV12-3 or TRBV12-4 to TRBJ2-6; the D gene is possibly TRBD1 (5 bases). This CDR3 has 14 residues. The germline V and J ends were trimmed by 6 bases and 2 bases, with 8 bases remaining between them. The CDR3 here is CASSDRAGANVLTF. The CDR3 DNA follows: TGTGCCAGCAGCGACAGAGCTGGGGCCAACGTCCTGACTTTC.

This clonotype has ten or more counts. V gene TRBV28 combines with J gene TRBJ2-7, with TRBD1 matching over 7 bases. This CDR3 has 14 amino acids. Looked up from germline, CDR1 is MDHEN and CDR2 is SYDVKM. With 6 bases clipped from V and 6 bases from J, the junction kept 11 bases outside the gene matches. The CDR3 DNA reads TGTGCCAGCAGCCCTCTGACAGGGATGTCCGAGCAGTACTTC. It encodes CASSPLTGMSEQYF. The full variable domain, rest sourced from reference TRBV28 and TRBJ2-7, is DVKVTQSSRYLVKRTGEKVFLECVQDMDHENMFWYRQDPGLGLRLIYFSYDVKMKEKGDIPEGYSVSREKKERFSLILESASTNQTSMYLCASSPLTGMSEQYFGPGTRLTVT.

This clonotype was seen a single time. This chain connects TRBV6-5 to TRBJ2-2, with TRBD1 matching over 7 bases. The CDR3 loop spans 14 amino acids. The junction had 7 bases not matched to a gene; V was cut back by 4 bases and J by 8 bases. CDR1 and CDR2 (germline): MNHEY, SVGAGI. CDR3 in DNA: TGTGCCAGCAGTTTCGGACAGGAGCTGGGGGAGCTGTTTTTT. Its translation is CASSFGQELGELFF.

This clonotype was seen many times. The chain recombines TRBV12-3 or TRBV12-4 with TRBJ2-1; 7 bases agree with TRBD2. With 6 bases clipped from V and 2 bases from J, the junction kept 7 bases outside the gene matches. The CDR3 has 15 amino acids. The DNA of the CDR3 is TGTGCCAGCAGCCGATCTAGCGGTACCTACAATGAGCAGTTCTTC. It yields the protein CASSRSSGTYNEQFF.

The sample holds a few counts of this clonotype. The chain recombines TRBV2 with TRBJ2-5; TRBD1 agrees at 8 bases. Germline V gene sequence: CDR1 SNHLY, CDR2 FYNNEI. The CDR3 extends over 14 amino acids. Trimming cost V 7 bases and J 5 bases; bases outside gene matches: 9. The CDR3 sequence is CASTDRGREETQYF. The CDR3 DNA reads TGTGCCAGCACAGACAGGGGAAGGGAGGAGACCCAGTACTTC.

The genes are TRBV7-2 and TRBJ1-4; D might be TRBD1 (6 bases). Germline lookup yields CDR1 SGHTA and CDR2 FQGNSA. This CDR3 is 16 amino acids long. V gave up 1 base and J gave up 10 bases, with 19 bases separating them. The CDR3 loop is CASSLVGLGRGRKLFF. Written as DNA, the CDR3 is TGTGCCAGCAGCTTAGTAGGGCTAGGCAGGGGAAGAAAACTGTTTTTT.

There are a few counts of this clonotype. The chain is built from TRBV4-1 and TRBJ1-6; D not certain. CDR1 and CDR2 from the germline V gene are MGHRA and YSYEKL. CDR3 length equals 12 residues. V shed 4 bases and J shed 14 bases, with 12 bases lying between them. CDR3 residues: CASSPTIGSLHF. The CDR3 DNA is TGCGCCAGCAGCCCCACTATCGGGTCCCTCCACTTT.

The chain links TRBV20-1 to TRBJ2-1; no firm D call. Germline CDR1 reads DFQATT; CDR2 reads SNEGSKA (reference sequence). Trimming removed 4 bases at V and 4 bases at J, with 5 bases between. This CDR3 is 11 amino acids long. The CDR3, as DNA: TGCAGTGCTAACCGGTACAATGAGCAGTTCTTC. It is translated as CSANRYNEQFF.

This clonotype was detected only a few times. J is TRBJ2-3 and V is TRBV4-3, with 11 bases aligning to TRBD2. V lost 0 bases, J lost 7 bases, and 9 bases stayed unmatched. Germline lookup yields CDR1 LGHNA and CDR2 YSLEER. The CDR3 length is 17 residues. CDR3 in amino acids: CASSQEPIAGGLNTQYF. CDR3 in DNA: TGCGCCAGCAGCCAAGAGCCCATAGCGGGGGGGCTAAATACGCAGTATTTT.